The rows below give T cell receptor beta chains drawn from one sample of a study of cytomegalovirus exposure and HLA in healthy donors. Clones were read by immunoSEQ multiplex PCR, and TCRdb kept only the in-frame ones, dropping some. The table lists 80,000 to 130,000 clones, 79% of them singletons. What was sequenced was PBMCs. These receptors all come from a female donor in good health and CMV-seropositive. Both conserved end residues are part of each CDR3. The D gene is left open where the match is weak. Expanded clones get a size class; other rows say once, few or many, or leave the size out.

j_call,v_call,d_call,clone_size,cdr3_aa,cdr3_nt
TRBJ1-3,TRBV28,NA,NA,CASSFDAAGSGNTIYF,TGTGCCAGCAGTTTCGATGCCGCGGGTTCTGGAAACACCATATATTTT
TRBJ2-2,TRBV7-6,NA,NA,CATRDTNTGELFF,TGTGCCACCCGGGACACGAACACCGGGGAGCTGTTTTTT
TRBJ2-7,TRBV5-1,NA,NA,CASSLGDRVAAEQYF,TGCGCCAGCAGCTTGGGGGACCGGGTAGCGGCCGAGCAGTACTTC
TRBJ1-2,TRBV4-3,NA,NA,CASSQRQGRYGYTF,TGCGCCAGCAGCCAAAGGCAGGGTCGGTATGGCTACACCTTC
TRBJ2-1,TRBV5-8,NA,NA,CASSRGLGSSYNEQFF,TGTGCCAGCAGCCGCGGGCTGGGGTCCTCCTACAATGAGCAGTTCTTC
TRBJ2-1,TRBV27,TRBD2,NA,CASTTSAGVLKQGGEQFF,TGTGCCAGCACCACCTCAGCGGGAGTCCTAAAGCAAGGGGGTGAGCAGTTCTTC
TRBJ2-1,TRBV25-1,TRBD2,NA,CASGQLGGSQFF,TGTGCCAGCGGCCAATTGGGGGGGTCGCAGTTCTTC
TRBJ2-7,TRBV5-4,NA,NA,CASSRTAGTPGYEQYF,TGTGCCAGCAGCCGGACAGCCGGGACACCAGGCTACGAGCAGTACTTC
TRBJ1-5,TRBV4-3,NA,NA,CASSQSRVLSNQPQHF,TGCGCCAGCAGCCAATCCCGGGTCCTAAGCAATCAGCCCCAGCATTTT
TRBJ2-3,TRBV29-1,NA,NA,CSVEEGGGTDTQYF,TGCAGCGTTGAAGAGGGGGGAGGCACAGATACGCAGTATTTT
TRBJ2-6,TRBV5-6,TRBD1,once,CASSARDRGTSGANVLTF,TGTGCCAGCAGCGCAAGGGACAGGGGTACTTCTGGGGCCAACGTCCTGACTTTC
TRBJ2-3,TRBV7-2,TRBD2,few,CASSLGGSGKGDTQYF,TGTGCCAGCAGCTTAGGGGGTAGCGGGAAAGGAGATACGCAGTATTTT
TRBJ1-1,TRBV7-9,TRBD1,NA,CASSPLWTGILSTEAFF,TGTGCCAGCAGCCCTCTGTGGACAGGGATATTAAGCACTGAAGCTTTCTTT
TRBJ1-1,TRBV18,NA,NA,CASSAADGTEAFF,TGTGCCAGCTCAGCTGCCGACGGGACTGAAGCTTTCTTT
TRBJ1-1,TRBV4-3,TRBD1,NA,CASSRRDRGNTEAFF,TGCGCCAGCAGCCGGAGGGACAGGGGAAACACTGAAGCTTTCTTT
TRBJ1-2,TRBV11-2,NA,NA,CASSQQGPYGYTF,TGTGCCAGCAGCCAACAGGGTCCGTATGGCTACACCTTC
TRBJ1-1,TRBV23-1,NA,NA,CASSQEGQGILSRNTEAFF,TGCGCCAGCAGTCAAGAAGGGCAGGGAATATTATCGAGGAACACTGAAGCTTTCTTT
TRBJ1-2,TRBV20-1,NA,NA,CSLFGAYGYTF,TGCAGTCTTTTCGGAGCCTATGGCTACACCTTC
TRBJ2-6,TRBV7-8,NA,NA,CASSIPTVHGTGANVLTF,TGTGCCAGCAGCATACCGACGGTCCACGGGACTGGGGCCAACGTCCTGACTTTC
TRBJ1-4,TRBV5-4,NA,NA,CASSFVGDGEKLFF,TGTGCCAGCAGCTTTGTAGGGGATGGGGAAAAACTGTTTTTT
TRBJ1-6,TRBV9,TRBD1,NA,CASSLGQGAVSPLHF,TGTGCCAGCAGCTTAGGGCAGGGGGCTGTTTCACCCCTCCACTTT
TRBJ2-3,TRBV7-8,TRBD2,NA,CASSFRTRRPSTDTQYF,TGTGCCAGCAGCTTCAGGACTAGAAGACCTAGCACAGATACGCAGTATTTT
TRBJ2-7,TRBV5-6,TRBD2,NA,CASSSLRLATYEQYF,TGTGCCAGCAGCTCTTTGAGACTAGCGACCTACGAGCAGTACTTC
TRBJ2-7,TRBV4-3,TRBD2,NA,CASSPHYGGDRYEQYF,TGCGCCAGCAGTCCACACTACGGGGGGGACCGATACGAGCAGTACTTC
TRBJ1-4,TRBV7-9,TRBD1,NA,CASSPRGTGAIYEKLFF,TGTGCCAGCAGCCCCCGTGGGACAGGGGCGATTTATGAAAAACTGTTTTTT
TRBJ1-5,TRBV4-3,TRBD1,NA,CASSQNTGAQGPQHF,TGCGCCAGCAGCCAAAACACAGGGGCCCAGGGGCCCCAGCATTTT
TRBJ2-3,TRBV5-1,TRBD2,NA,CASSLGAGGPTDTQYF,TGCGCCAGCAGCTTGGGTGCGGGAGGGCCCACAGATACGCAGTATTTT
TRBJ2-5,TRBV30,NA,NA,CAWSVLKKKETQYF,TGTGCCTGGAGTGTACTAAAAAAGAAGGAGACCCAGTACTTC
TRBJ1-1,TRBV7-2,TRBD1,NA,CASSLSWTGNTEAFF,TGTGCCAGCAGCTTATCGTGGACAGGAAACACTGAAGCTTTCTTT
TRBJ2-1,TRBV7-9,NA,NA,CASSLLTGNEQFF,TGTGCCAGCAGCCTCCTTACAGGGAATGAGCAGTTCTTC
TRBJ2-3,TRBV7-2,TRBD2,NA,CASSLWASGGTDTQYF,TGTGCCAGCAGCTTATGGGCTAGCGGTGGGACAGATACGCAGTATTTT
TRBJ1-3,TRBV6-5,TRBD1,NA,CASSRTGYGNTIYF,TGTGCCAGCAGCCGGACAGGGTACGGAAACACCATATATTTT
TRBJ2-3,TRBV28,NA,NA,CASSFLQGTDTQYF,TGTGCCAGCAGTTTCCTCCAGGGAACAGATACGCAGTATTTT
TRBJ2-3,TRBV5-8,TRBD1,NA,CASSRGQGVDTQYF,TGTGCCAGCAGCAGAGGACAGGGGGTAGATACGCAGTATTTT
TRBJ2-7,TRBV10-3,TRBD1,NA,CAISGTGAYEQYF,TGTGCCATCAGTGGGACAGGAGCCTACGAGCAGTACTTC
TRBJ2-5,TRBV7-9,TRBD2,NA,CASSLREGVETQYF,TGTGCCAGCAGCTTAAGGGAGGGAGTAGAGACCCAGTACTTC
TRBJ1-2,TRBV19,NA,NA,CASNLPNRVHGYTF,TGTGCCAGTAACCTACCTAACAGGGTTCACGGCTACACCTTC
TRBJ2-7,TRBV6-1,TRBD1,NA,CASRQGALYEQYF,TGTGCCAGCCGCCAGGGGGCTCTCTACGAGCAGTACTTC
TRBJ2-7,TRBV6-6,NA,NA,CASSPGTYEQYF,TGTGCCAGCAGTCCGGGGACCTACGAGCAGTACTTC
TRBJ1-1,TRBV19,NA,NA,CASSRPSGQMNTEAFF,TGTGCCAGTAGTCGGCCCTCCGGACAGATGAACACTGAAGCTTTCTTT
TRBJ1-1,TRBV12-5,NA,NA,CASALREGLEAFF,TGTGCTAGTGCCCTCCGGGAGGGTTTGGAAGCTTTCTTT
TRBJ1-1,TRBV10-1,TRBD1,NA,CASSPGQANTEAFF,TGCGCCAGCAGTCCCGGACAGGCGAACACTGAAGCTTTCTTT
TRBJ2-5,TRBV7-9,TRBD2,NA,CATRGLAGVRRETQYF,TGTGCCACCCGGGGACTAGCGGGAGTTCGTCGAGAGACCCAGTACTTC
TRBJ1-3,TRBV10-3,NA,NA,CAIRASSGGNTIYF,TGTGCCATCAGGGCCTCGAGCGGTGGAAACACCATATATTTT
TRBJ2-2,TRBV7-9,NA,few,CASSQEDYRALAGELFF,TGTGCCAGCAGCCAAGAGGATTACAGGGCTCTCGCCGGGGAGCTGTTTTTT